The T cell receptor beta chain under discussion was sequenced for a study of shared clonotypes between healthy human individuals. Study-wide findings and caveats: When compared with the clonotypes that were shared by all four sorted-subset donors, the non-shared clonotypes turned out to have lower generation probabilities.

At a deep level, the assay was run. Sorted-subset replicate PCR reactions contained 200 ng DNA, corresponding to some 28,000 T cell genomes. Data came from immunoSEQ multiplex PCR; TCRdb stores just in-frame clones and leaves some out. The sample yields over 1.5 million clones, 95% to 99% seen once. The V end was cut by 4 bases, the J end by 4 bases, with 8 bases between. The CDR3 spans 13 residues. From germline, CDR1 is SGDLS and CDR2 YYNGEE. This clone has only a few counts. No antigen is known for it. Sequences were obtained from naive CD4+ T cells sorted from blood. Subset of the sample: CD45RA+ positively selected. The clonotype originates from a man aged 25 to 40 in good health. V and J are TRBV9 and TRBJ1-4; D uncertain. In DNA, the CDR3 is TGTGCCAGCAGCCCGGGAGTTAATGAAAAACTGTTTTTT. Encoded protein: CASSPGVNEKLFF.